The 5 T cell receptor beta chains below were found in one sample sequenced in a study of Tregs in tolerant kidney transplant recipients (dated by TCRdb to between 2018 and 2021). Their antigen targets remain unknown. The library was obtained by the immunoSEQ multiplex PCR assay. This is the immuneACCESS table as TCRdb keeps it, with only in-frame sequences that have V and J called. A part of the clones is gone; compared with another copy, unresolved V genes explain less than half, and the rest is unexplained. The sample table records some 2,900 clones. The top ten clones comprise roughly 7.9% of the sample. The time point label, as the study defines it: blood sample drawn before combined kidney and bone marrow transplant. For bulk CFSE mixed lymphocyte reactions, CFSE-labeled recipient PBMCs were cocultured for 6 days with irradiated donor PBMCs and were then stained for CD3/CD4/CD8 and FACS-sorted.

The input for sequencing was CD8+ T cells from blood cultured with allogeneic cells, taken before the transplant. The receptors shown here come from a human patient who received a combined kidney and bone marrow transplant.

In terms of frequency, this clone is medium-sized. This chain's CDR3 is CSAFDDEIGAFF. CDR3 DNA (partial): TGCAGTGCTTTCGACGATGAGATAGGG. The chain carries TRBV20-1 and TRBJ1-1; D uncertain. The sequenced fragment ends 3 residues before the CDR3 boundary, so the rest is inferred from the germline J gene. The CDR3 contains 12 residues. Germline loops: CDR1 DFQATT, CDR2 SNEGSKA (reference sequence).

CDR3 in amino acids: CASQPGLADNEQFF. The DNA read from the CDR3 is TGTGCCAGTCAACCGGGACTAGCGGACAATGAG. The chain joins TRBV19 to TRBJ2-1; 11 bases are a match to TRBD2. The read ends 3 residues early relative to the CDR3; the germline J gene fills the gap. The V gene end was trimmed by 8 bases and the J gene end by 5 bases; junction bases not matched to a gene: 5. CDR1 LNHDA and CDR2 SQIVND come from the germline V gene (reference sequence). This CDR3 region has 14 residues.

To note about this clone: The read comes to an end 3 residues before the CDR3 does, leaving the germline J gene to fill in the end. This chain connects TRBV5-1 to TRBJ2-3, with TRBD1 matching 7 bases. V lost 0 bases and J lost 5; bases outside the gene matches: 6. This CDR3 region has 15 residues. Germline loops: CDR1 SGHRS, CDR2 YFSETQ. The CDR3 reads CASSLAGRGIDTQYF. The CDR3 bases that were read are TGCGCCAGCAGCTTGGCCGGCAGGGGGATAGATACG. Supplemented by reference TRBV5-1 and TRBJ2-3, the full variable domain reads KAGVTQTPRYLIKTRGQQVTLSCSPISGHRSVSWYQQTPGQGLQFLFEYFSETQRNKGNFPGRFSGRQFSNSRSEMNVSTLELGDSALYLCASSLAGRGIDTQYFGPGTRLTVL.

Measured by frequency, this clone is medium-sized (0.01 to 0.1%). The read gets to within 3 residues of the CDR3 end, and the germline J gene fills in the rest. J is TRBJ2-7 and V is TRBV5-1; 7 bases agree with TRBD2. CDR1 and CDR2 (germline): SGHRS, YFSETQ. CDR3 size: 15 residues. With 0 bases clipped from V and 3 bases from J, the junction kept 6 bases outside the gene matches. The part of the CDR3 DNA that was read is TGCGCCAGCAGCTTGGGATGGGGGGGTCACTACGAG. It encodes CASSLGWGGHYE. The full CDR3 sequence reads CASSLGWGGHYEQYF.

Measured by frequency, this clone is large. The covered CDR3 bases are TGTGCCAGCTCATTTACGGGACTAGCGGGACGAACCTACAATGAG. It codes for CASSFTGLAGRTYNE. The entire CDR3 is CASSFTGLAGRTYNEQFF. The chain combines TRBV18 with TRBJ2-1, with TRBD2 matching 13 bases. The read halts 3 residues ahead of the CDR3 end, with the missing end drawn from the germline J gene. Germline CDR1 KGHSH, CDR2 LQKENI. V shed 5 bases, J shed 2 bases, and the junction held 9 bases outside the gene matches. CDR3 length: 18 residues.